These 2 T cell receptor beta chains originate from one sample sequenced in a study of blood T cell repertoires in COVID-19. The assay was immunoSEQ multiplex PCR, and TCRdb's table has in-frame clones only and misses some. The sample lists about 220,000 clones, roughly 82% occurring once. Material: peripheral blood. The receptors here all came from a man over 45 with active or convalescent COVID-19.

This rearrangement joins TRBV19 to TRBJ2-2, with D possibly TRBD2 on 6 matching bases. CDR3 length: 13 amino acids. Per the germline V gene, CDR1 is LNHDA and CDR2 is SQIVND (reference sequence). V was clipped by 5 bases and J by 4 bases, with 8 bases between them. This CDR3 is CASSRGATGELFF. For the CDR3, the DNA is TGTGCCAGTAGTCGCGGGGCCACCGGGGAGCTGTTTTTT.

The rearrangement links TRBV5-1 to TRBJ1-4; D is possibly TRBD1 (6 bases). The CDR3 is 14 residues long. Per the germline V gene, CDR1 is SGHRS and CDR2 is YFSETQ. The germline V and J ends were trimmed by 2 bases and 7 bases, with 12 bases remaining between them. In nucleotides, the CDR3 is TGCGCCAGCAGCTTACAGGGATTGGGTGAAAAACTGTTTTTT. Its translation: CASSLQGLGEKLFF.